The TCR beta chain described here comes from a study of a mutant IDH1 vaccine in newly diagnosed glioma. The CDR3 runs 15 residues. V was clipped by 0 bases and J by 7 bases, with 13 bases between them. CDR1 is LNHDA, CDR2 SQIVND, per germline (reference sequence). Method: immunoSEQ multiplex PCR; TCRdb's copy keeps in-frame clones and lacks some. Of about 51,000 clones listed, around four fifths are singletons. In this sample, this clone turned up a few times. Its antigen is unidentified. Time point reported: week 5, during vaccination. The vaccine gave 300 ug of a 20-mer mutant IDH1 peptide subcutaneously per dose.

The gene calls are TRBV19 and TRBJ1-5, with a tentative D call TRBD1 (5 bases). Source: PBMCs, taken from a glioma patient whose treatment included an IDH1 peptide vaccine. The source of this sequence is a woman aged 35 to 49 with glioma. The CDR3 DNA sequence: TGTGCCAGTAGTATAGAAAGGCAGGGCAGACAGCCCCAGCATTTT. Translation: CASSIERQGRQPQHF.